Each of the 7 T cell receptor beta chains below was sequenced from the same sample in a study of shared clonotypes between healthy human individuals (dated by TCRdb to 2019 to 2021). CD8 naive samples were obtained by positive selection for CCR7 among CD45RO-negative cells, yielding a CD45RA+CCR7+ population from which TemRA cells were excluded. Libraries came from the immunoSEQ multiplex PCR assay. As stored in TCRdb, this immuneACCESS dataset retains in-frame rearrangements with V and J assigned. A fraction of the clones does not appear; measured against another copy, unresolved V genes explain less than half of the discrepancy, and the remainder lacks a known reason. This sample holds hundreds of thousands of clones; around 93% were observed only once. The biggest ten clones account for under 30% of the sample. Specimen: naive CD8+ T cells sorted from blood. The sample's cell subset or site label is to be understood as: CD45RA+CCR7+. The receptors come from a man aged 30 to 39 in good health.

The V and J genes are TRBV6-4 and TRBJ2-3; D gene ambiguous. This CDR3 is 13 amino acids long. Germline V gene data show CDR1 as MRHNA and CDR2 as SNTAGT. Trimming left V 2 bases short and J 4 bases short, with 7 bases between. For the CDR3, the DNA is TGTGCCAGCAGTGACGCTAGTCCAGATACGCAGTATTTT. As protein: CASSDASPDTQYF.

The rearrangement links TRBV9 to TRBJ2-7, with 11 positions matching TRBD2. Trimming cost V 0 bases and J 3 bases; bases outside gene matches: 11. The CDR3 length is 18 residues. The germline gives CDR1 SGDLS, CDR2 YYNGEE. The CDR3 loop reads CASSVGGFSGRAGYEQYF. The CDR3 bases are TGTGCCAGCAGCGTAGGCGGGTTTAGCGGGAGGGCCGGCTACGAGCAGTACTTC.

The genes are TRBV18 and TRBJ2-7; the match to TRBD1 covers 9 bases. There are 16 residues in the CDR3. With V trimmed by 1 base and J by 2 bases, 6 bases remained unmatched. Per the germline V gene, CDR1 is KGHSH and CDR2 is LQKENI. The CDR3 sequence is CASSPRDRATPYEQYF. The DNA of the CDR3 is TGTGCCAGCTCACCACGGGACAGGGCGACTCCCTACGAGCAGTACTTC.

The V gene is TRBV6-6, the J gene TRBJ2-7, with 7 positions matching TRBD2. There are 15 residues in the CDR3. V lost 4 bases and J lost 0; bases outside the gene matches: 6. Per the germline V gene, CDR1 is MNHNY and CDR2 is SVGAGI (reference sequence). The CDR3 spells CASSFLAELSYEQYF. In DNA, the CDR3 is TGTGCCAGCAGTTTCCTAGCGGAACTCTCCTACGAGCAGTACTTC.

The chain recombines TRBV7-8 with TRBJ2-5; 9 bases line up with TRBD2. V lost 2 bases, J lost 2 bases, and 3 bases stayed unmatched. The CDR3 sequence is 15 residues long. CDR1 and CDR2 from the germline V gene are SGHVS and FQNEAQ. The CDR3 bases are TGTGCCAGCAGCTTACGACTAGCGGTACAAGAGACCCAGTACTTC. As protein: CASSLRLAVQETQYF.

V is TRBV15 and J is TRBJ2-4, with a weak D call TRBD1 (6 bases). The length of the CDR3 is 16 residues. Trimming cost V 3 bases and J 9 bases, with 21 bases left between them. Germline CDR1 is LNHNV and CDR2 is YYDKDF (reference sequence). The CDR3: CATSSPPGPQGGIQYF. CDR3 DNA: TGTGCCACCAGCAGCCCGCCAGGGCCCCAAGGGGGCATTCAGTACTTC. The entire variable domain, with the rest obtained from reference TRBV15 and TRBJ2-4, is as follows: DAMVIQNPRYQVTQFGKPVTLSCSQTLNHNVMYWYQQKSSQAPKLLFHYYDKDFNNEADTPDNFQSRRPNTSFCFLDIRSPGLGDTAMYLCATSSPPGPQGGIQYFGAGTRLSVL.

CDR3 sequence reads: CASSRAHGGESSGANVLTF. DNA for the CDR3: TGTGCCAGCAGCCGGGCGCACGGGGGGGAGAGCTCTGGGGCCAACGTCCTGACTTTC. The V and J genes are TRBV11-3 and TRBJ2-6; 8 bases match TRBD2. This CDR3 is built from 19 residues. Trimming cost V 5 bases and J 0 bases; bases outside gene matches: 12. The germline CDR1 and CDR2 sequences are SGHNT and YENEEA.